This TCR beta chain emerged from a study of blood T cell repertoires in COVID-19. Original data processing: Nucleated cell counts were estimated from reference gene primer amplification. TCRdb's table, derived via immunoSEQ multiplex PCR, lists solely in-frame clones and lacks some. The DNA gave D and trimming, while V, J and clone size come from that table. The sample has 90,000 to 120,000 clones, over 60% seen once; the top ten hold about 4.3%. This clone came up a few times. CDR1 and CDR2 (germline): SGHAT, FQNNGV. This CDR3 region has 16 residues. Trimming took 1 base from V and 1 from J, leaving 13 bases between them.

The J gene is TRBJ1-1, the V gene TRBV11-2, with D possibly matching TRBD1 (5 bases). This clonotype was obtained from a man between 65 and 85 years old with acute or convalescent COVID-19. The sample was peripheral blood. In DNA, the CDR3 is TGTGCCAGCAGCTTAGGGGGCGCTTCCGGGAACACTGAAGCTTTCTTT. Translated: CASSLGGASGNTEAFF.